The source of this T cell receptor beta chain is a study of T cell changes during pregnancy in multiple sclerosis. The germline V gene has CDR1 SGHRS and CDR2 YFSETQ. V gave up 0 bases and J gave up 5 bases; unmatched junction bases: 4. The CDR3 loop spans 14 amino acids. Using immunoSEQ multiplex PCR, the repertoire was profiled, and TCRdb retains in-frame clones only, with some absent. The sample includes tens of thousands of clones, around 90% of them seen just once. The genes are TRBV5-1 and TRBJ1-1, with 7 nucleotides matching TRBD1. Material: CD8+ T cells from peripheral blood mononuclear cells, obtained before pregnancy. This receptor was identified in a female donor with multiple sclerosis, enrolled in a pregnancy study. The DNA for the CDR3 is TGCGCCAGCAGCTTGGCCACAGGGGCTACTGAAGCTTTCTTT. Translated: CASSLATGATEAFF. Using reference TRBV5-1 and TRBJ1-1 for the parts outside the CDR3, the full variable domain is KAGVTQTPRYLIKTRGQQVTLSCSPISGHRSVSWYQQTPGQGLQFLFEYFSETQRNKGNFPGRFSGRQFSNSRSEMNVSTLELGDSALYLCASSLATGATEAFFGQGTRLTVV.